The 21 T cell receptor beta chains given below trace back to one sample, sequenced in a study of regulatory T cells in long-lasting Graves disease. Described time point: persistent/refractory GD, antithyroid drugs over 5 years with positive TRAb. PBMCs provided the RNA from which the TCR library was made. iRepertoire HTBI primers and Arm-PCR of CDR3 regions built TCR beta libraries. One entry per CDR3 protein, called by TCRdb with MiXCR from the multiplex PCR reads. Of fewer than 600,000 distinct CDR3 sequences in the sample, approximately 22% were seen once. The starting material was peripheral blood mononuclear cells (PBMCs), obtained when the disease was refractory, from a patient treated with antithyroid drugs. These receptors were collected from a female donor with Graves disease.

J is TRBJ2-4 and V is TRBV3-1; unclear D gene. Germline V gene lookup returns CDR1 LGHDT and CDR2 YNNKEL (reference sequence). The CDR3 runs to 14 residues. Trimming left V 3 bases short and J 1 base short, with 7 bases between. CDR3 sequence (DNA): TGTGCCAGCAGCCACCGATTTGCCAAAAACATTCAGTACTTC. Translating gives CASSHRFAKNIQYF.

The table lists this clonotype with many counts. CDR3 loop: CASSLGQGWGYTF. In DNA form, the CDR3 reads TGTGCCAGCAGTCTGGGACAGGGCTGGGGCTACACCTTC. V is TRBV28 and J is TRBJ1-2; 9 bases map to TRBD1. This CDR3 has 13 residues. V lost 5 bases to trimming and J lost 8 bases; unmatched junction nucleotides: 6. Germline CDR1 and CDR2: MDHEN and SYDVKM.

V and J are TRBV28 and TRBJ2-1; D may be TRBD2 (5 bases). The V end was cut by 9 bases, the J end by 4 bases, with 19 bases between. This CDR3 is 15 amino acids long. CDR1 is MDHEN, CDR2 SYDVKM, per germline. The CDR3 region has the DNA TGTGCCAGTTTATCCCTGGGAGAAGCTTACAATGAGCAGTTCTTC. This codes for CASLSLGEAYNEQFF. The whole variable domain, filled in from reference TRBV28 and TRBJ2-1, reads DVKVTQSSRYLVKRTGEKVFLECVQDMDHENMFWYRQDPGLGLRLIYFSYDVKMKEKGDIPEGYSVSREKKERFSLILESASTNQTSMYLCASLSLGEAYNEQFFGPGTRLTVL.

The CDR3 region is CASSEGWETEAFF. The CDR3 nucleotides read TGTGCCAGCAGCGAGGGGTGGGAGACTGAAGCTTTCTTT. The chain couples TRBV7-2 to TRBJ1-1, with D maybe TRBD1 (5 bases). Trimming took off 5 bases at V and 5 bases at J, with 12 bases between the two ends. The CDR3 is 13 amino acids. Germline CDR1 is SGHTA and CDR2 is FQGNSA.

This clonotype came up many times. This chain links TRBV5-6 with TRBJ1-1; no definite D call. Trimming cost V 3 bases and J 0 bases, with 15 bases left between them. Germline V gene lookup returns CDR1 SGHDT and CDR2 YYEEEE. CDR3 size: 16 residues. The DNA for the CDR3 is TGTGCCAGCAGCTCCTTCCTATCTTACCTGAACACTGAAGCTTTCTTT. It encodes CASSSFLSYLNTEAFF.

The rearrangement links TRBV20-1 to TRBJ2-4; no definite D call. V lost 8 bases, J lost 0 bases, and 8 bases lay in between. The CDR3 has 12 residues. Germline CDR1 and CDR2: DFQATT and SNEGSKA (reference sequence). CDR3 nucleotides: TGCAGTACTCACTTAGCCAAAAACATTCAGTACTTC. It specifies CSTHLAKNIQYF.

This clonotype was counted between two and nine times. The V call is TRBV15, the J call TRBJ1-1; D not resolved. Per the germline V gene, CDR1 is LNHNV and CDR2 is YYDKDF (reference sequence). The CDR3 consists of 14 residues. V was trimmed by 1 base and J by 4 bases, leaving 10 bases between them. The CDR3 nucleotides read TGTGCCACCAGCAGAGTTGGAGGTATCACTGAAGCTTTCTTT. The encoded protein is CATSRVGGITEAFF.

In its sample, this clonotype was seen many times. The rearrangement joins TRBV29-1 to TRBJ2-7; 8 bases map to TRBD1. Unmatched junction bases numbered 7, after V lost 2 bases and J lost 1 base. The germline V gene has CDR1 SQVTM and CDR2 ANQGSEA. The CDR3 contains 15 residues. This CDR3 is CSVEKETGASYEQYF. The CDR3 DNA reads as TGCAGCGTTGAAAAGGAGACAGGGGCTTCCTACGAGCAGTACTTC.

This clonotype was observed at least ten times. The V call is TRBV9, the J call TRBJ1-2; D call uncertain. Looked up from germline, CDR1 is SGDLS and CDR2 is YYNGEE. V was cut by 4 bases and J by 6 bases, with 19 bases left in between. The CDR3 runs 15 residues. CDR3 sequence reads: CASSLTAGFGDGYTF. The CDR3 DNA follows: TGTGCCAGCAGCCTTACAGCGGGGTTCGGGGATGGCTACACCTTC.

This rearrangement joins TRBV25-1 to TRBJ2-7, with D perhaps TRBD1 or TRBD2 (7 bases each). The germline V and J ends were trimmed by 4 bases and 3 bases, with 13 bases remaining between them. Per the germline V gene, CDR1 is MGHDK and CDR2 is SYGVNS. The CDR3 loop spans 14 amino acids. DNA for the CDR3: TGTGCCAGCAGTGGGGGGGGACAGCTCTACGAGCAGTACTTC. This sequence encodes CASSGGGQLYEQYF.

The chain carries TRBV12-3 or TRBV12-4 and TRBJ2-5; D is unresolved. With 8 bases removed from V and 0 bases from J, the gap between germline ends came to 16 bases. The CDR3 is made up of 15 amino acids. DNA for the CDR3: TGTGCCAGCGGCCCTAGTTACTCGTACCAAGAGACCCAGTACTTC. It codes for CASGPSYSYQETQYF.

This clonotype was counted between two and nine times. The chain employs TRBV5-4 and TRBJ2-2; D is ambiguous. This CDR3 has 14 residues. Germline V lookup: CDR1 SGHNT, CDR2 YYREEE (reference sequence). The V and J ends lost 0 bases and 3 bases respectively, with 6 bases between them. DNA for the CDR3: TGTGCCAGCAGCTTGGAGAGACACACCGGGGAGCTGTTTTTT. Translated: CASSLERHTGELFF.

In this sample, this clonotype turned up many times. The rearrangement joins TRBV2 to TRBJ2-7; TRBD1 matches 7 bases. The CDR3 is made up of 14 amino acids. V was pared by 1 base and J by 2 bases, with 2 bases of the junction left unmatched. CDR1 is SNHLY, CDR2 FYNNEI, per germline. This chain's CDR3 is CASSEETGPYEQYF. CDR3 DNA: TGTGCCAGCAGTGAAGAGACAGGGCCCTACGAGCAGTACTTC.

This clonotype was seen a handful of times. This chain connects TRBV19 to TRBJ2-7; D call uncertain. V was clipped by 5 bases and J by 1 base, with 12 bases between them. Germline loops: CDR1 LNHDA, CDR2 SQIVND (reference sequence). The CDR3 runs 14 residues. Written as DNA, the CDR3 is TGTGCCAGTAGTTCCAACACGGATTCCTACGAGCAGTACTTC. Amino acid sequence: CASSSNTDSYEQYF.

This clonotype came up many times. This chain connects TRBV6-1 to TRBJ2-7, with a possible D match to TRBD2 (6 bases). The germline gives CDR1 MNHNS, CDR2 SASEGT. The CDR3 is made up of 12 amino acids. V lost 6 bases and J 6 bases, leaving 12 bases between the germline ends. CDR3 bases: TGTGCCAGCAGGGCCACGGAGGGCGAGCAGTACTTC. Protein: CASRATEGEQYF.

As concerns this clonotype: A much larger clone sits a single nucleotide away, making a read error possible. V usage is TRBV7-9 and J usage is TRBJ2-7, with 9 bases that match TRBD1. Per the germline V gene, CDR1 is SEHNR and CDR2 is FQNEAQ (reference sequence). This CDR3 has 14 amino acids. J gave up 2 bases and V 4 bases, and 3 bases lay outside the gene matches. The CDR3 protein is CASSSGTGTYEQYF. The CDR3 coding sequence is TGTGCCAGCAGCTCCGGGACAGGGACCTACGAGCAGTACTTC.

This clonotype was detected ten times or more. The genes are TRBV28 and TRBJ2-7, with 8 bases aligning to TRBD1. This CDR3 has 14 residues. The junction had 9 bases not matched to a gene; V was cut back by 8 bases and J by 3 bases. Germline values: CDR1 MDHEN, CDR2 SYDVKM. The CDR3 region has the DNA TGTGCCAGCGGGACGACAGGGGTGGGCTACGAGCAGTACTTC. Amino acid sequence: CASGTTGVGYEQYF.

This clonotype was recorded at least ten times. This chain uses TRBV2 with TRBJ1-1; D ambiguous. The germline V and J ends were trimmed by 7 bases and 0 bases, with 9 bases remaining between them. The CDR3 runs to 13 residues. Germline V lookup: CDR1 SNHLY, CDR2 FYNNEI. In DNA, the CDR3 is TGTGCCAGCACCCTAAACATGAACACTGAAGCTTTCTTT. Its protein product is CASTLNMNTEAFF.

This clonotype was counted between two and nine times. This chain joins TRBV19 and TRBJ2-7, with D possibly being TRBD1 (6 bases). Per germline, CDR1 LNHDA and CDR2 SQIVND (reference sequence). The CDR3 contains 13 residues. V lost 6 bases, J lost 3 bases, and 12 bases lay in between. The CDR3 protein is CASSRQEGYEQYF. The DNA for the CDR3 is TGTGCCAGTAGCCGACAGGAAGGCTACGAGCAGTACTTC.

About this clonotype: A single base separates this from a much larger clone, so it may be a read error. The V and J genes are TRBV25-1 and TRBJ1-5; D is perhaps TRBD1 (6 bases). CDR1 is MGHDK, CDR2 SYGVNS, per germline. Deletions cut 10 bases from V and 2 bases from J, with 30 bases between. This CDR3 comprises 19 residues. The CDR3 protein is CATSIHRACHLYCNQPQHF. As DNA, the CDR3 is TGTGCCACCAGCATACACAGGGCATGCCACCTATATTGCAATCAGCCCCAGCATTTT.

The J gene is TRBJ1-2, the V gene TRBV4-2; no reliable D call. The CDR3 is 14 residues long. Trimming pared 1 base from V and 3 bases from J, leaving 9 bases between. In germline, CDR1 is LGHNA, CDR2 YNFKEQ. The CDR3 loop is CASSQVGKDYGYTF. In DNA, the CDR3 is TGTGCCAGCAGCCAAGTCGGGAAGGACTATGGCTACACCTTC.